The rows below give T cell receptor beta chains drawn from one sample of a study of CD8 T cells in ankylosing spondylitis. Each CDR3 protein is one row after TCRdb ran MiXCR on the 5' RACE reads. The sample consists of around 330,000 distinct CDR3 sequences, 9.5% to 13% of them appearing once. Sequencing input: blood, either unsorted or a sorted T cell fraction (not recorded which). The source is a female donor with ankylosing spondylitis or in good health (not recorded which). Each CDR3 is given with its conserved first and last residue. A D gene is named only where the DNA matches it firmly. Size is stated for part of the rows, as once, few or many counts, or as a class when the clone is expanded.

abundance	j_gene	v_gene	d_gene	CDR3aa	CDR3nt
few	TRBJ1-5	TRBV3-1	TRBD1	CASSLTSGQGNQPQHF	TGTGCCAGCAGCCTTACCTCGGGACAGGGAAATCAGCCCCAGCATTTT
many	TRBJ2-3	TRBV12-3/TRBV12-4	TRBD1	CASSLTQGVTDTQYF	TGTGCCAGCAGTTTAACGCAGGGGGTCACAGATACGCAGTATTTT
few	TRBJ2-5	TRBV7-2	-	CASSLSAGGETQYF	TGTGCCAGCAGCTTATCGGCAGGAGGGGAGACCCAGTACTTC
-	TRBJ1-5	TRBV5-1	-	CASSLAGSDQPQHF	TGCGCCAGCAGCTTGGCGGGATCTGATCAGCCCCAGCATTTT
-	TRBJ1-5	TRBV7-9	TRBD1	CASSNRQGGGPQHF	TGTGCCAGCAGCAACCGACAGGGAGGTGGGCCCCAGCATTTT
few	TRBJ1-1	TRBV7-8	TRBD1	CASSLQTGGKMNTEAFF	TGTGCCAGCAGCTTACAGACAGGGGGCAAGATGAACACTGAAGCTTTCTTT
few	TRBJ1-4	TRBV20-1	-	CSARPGEGEKLFF	TGCAGTGCTAGACCAGGGGAAGGGGAAAAACTGTTTTTT
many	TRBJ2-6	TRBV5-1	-	CASSLGFSGANVLTF	TGCGCCAGCAGCTTGGGCTTCTCTGGGGCCAACGTCCTGACTTTC
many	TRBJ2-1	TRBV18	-	CASSGSGNEQFF	TGTGCCAGCTCAGGTTCTGGGAATGAGCAGTTCTTC
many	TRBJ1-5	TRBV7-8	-	CASSLGVDGSNQPQHF	TGTGCCAGCAGCTTAGGGGTCGACGGCTCCAATCAGCCCCAGCATTTT
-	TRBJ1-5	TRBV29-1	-	CSVSQSPQPDQPQHF	TGCAGCGTTTCCCAGAGTCCTCAGCCTGATCAGCCCCAGCATTTT
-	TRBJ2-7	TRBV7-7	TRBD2	CASSQAAGDYEQYF	TGTGCTAGCAGCCAAGCCGCGGGAGACTACGAGCAGTACTTC
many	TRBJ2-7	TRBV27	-	CASSSSGAAYEQYF	TGTGCCAGCAGTTCGTCAGGGGCCGCCTACGAGCAGTACTTC
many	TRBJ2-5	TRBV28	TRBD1	CASSPTDRGRETQYF	TGTGCCAGCAGTCCGACTGACAGGGGGCGTGAGACCCAGTACTTC
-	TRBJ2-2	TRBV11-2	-	CASSLSDITTGELFF	TGTGCCAGCAGCTTATCGGACATAACAACCGGGGAGCTGTTTTTT
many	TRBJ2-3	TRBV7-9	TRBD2	CASRDSGAADTQYF	TGTGCCAGCAGGGATAGCGGGGCGGCAGATACGCAGTATTTT
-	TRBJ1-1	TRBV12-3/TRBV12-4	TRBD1	CASSPQQGINTGAFF	TGTGCCAGCAGTCCGCAACAGGGGATAAACACTGGAGCTTTCTTT
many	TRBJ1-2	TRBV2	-	CASARQDANYGYTF	TGTGCCAGCGCGCGACAGGACGCTAACTATGGCTACACCTTC
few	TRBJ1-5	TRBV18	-	CASSPSTGGNQPQHF	TGTGCCAGCTCACCAAGTACAGGAGGCAATCAGCCCCAGCATTTT
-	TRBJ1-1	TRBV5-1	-	CASSLEGYTEDFF	TGCGCCAGCAGCTTGGAGGGGTACACTGAAGATTTCTTT
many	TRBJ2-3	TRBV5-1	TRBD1	CASSVDRSTDTQYF	TGCGCCAGCAGCGTGGACAGGAGCACAGATACGCAGTATTTT
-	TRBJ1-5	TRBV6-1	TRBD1	CASFPETGTSNQPQHF	TGTGCCAGCTTCCCTGAGACAGGGACTAGCAATCAGCCCCAGCATTTT
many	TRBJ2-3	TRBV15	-	CATSRDGGSSDTQYF	TGTGCCACCAGCAGAGATGGGGGATCCTCGGATACGCAGTATTTT
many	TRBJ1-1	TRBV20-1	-	CSAIPDTKNTEAFF	TGCAGTGCTATACCGGACACAAAGAACACTGAAGCTTTCTTT
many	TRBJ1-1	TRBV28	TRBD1	CASSLTGGSNTEAFF	TGTGCCAGCAGTTTGACAGGGGGCTCGAACACTGAAGCTTTCTTT
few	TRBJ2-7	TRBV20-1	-	CSAPRRGAVPEQYF	TGCAGTGCGCCTAGACGGGGGGCCGTTCCCGAGCAGTACTTC
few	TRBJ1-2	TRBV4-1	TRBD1	CASSQWDRGNYGYTF	TGCGCCAGCAGCCAATGGGACAGGGGTAACTATGGCTACACCTTC
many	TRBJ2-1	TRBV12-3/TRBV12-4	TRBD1	CASSGQGRNNEQFF	TGTGCCAGCAGCGGACAGGGGAGAAACAATGAGCAGTTCTTC
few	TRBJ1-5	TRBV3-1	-	CASSPTNSNQPQHF	TGTGCCAGCAGCCCTACAAATAGCAATCAGCCCCAGCATTTT
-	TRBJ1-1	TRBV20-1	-	CSAPGRGVFEAFF	TGCAGTGCTCCTGGAAGGGGGGTTTTTGAAGCTTTCTTT
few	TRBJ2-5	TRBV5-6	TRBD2	CASTRGVETQYF	TGTGCCAGCACCCGGGGGGTCGAGACCCAGTACTTC
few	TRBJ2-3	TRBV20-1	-	CSAEDVVDTQYF	TGCAGTGCCGAGGACGTGGTGGATACGCAGTATTTT
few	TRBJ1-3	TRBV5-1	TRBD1	CASSSQQGARGNTIYF	TGCGCCAGCAGCTCCCAACAGGGGGCAAGAGGAAACACCATATATTTT